The 3 T cell receptor beta chains given below trace back to one sample, sequenced in a study of Tregs in tolerant kidney transplant recipients. This table comes from immunoSEQ multiplex PCR, and its TCRdb copy is limited to in-frame clones, with some not included. This sample has 92,000 or so clones, with around 94% found just once. The source material was CD8+ T cells from blood. The receptors stem from a human donor in good health.

CDR3 in DNA: TGTGCCAGCAGTCGATTAAACTCACACCCAAACACCGGGGAGCTGTTTTTT. Its translation: CASSRLNSHPNTGELFF. The V and J genes are TRBV27 and TRBJ2-2; D is unresolved. The V end was cut by 5 bases, the J end by 2 bases, with 18 bases between. This CDR3 comprises 17 residues. Germline CDR1 is MNHEY and CDR2 is SMNVEV (reference sequence).

This clone came up once. Here the CDR3 DNA reads TGTGCCATCAATTTAGGCCTGGAATACGAGCAGTACTTC. Its protein is CAINLGLEYEQYF. The chain has TRBV10-3 and TRBJ2-7; unclear D gene. V was cut by 7 bases and J by 4 bases, with 14 bases left in between. The CDR3 totals 13 residues. Germline V gene lookup returns CDR1 ENHRY and CDR2 SYGVKD.

The chain combines TRBV4-2 with TRBJ2-7; 7 nucleotides align to TRBD1. Germline CDR1 is LGHNA and CDR2 is YNFKEQ. This CDR3 is 14 amino acids long. Losses at the gene ends were 2 bases for V and 6 bases for J; bases not matched to a gene: 7. Here the CDR3 reads CASSQPGTVREQYF. The DNA for the CDR3 is TGTGCCAGCAGCCAACCCGGGACAGTTCGCGAGCAGTACTTC.